This TCR beta chain is drawn from a study of shared T cell receptors in the human thymus. Sequenced by immunoSEQ multiplex PCR; TCRdb stores in-frame clones only, minus some. Of some 700,000 clones listed, around nine tenths were seen once; the top ten hold about 0.01%. This CDR3 comprises 17 residues. V lost 0 bases and J lost 1; bases outside the gene matches: 7. Germline V CDR1 and CDR2: SGHNT, YYREEE (reference sequence). Another study also made use of these data, one on human thymus T cells.

Sequencing input: thymocytes. This TCR derives from a boy in the first two years of life with a congenital heart defect. The rearrangement uses TRBV5-4 and TRBJ2-7, with 10 nucleotides matching TRBD2. DNA of the CDR3: TGTGCCAGCAGCTTGGTGGCTAGCGGGAGTGCGTCCTACGAGCAGTACTTC. This encodes CASSLVASGSASYEQYF. The variable domain in full, with the rest retrieved from reference TRBV5-4 and TRBJ2-7, is ETGVTQSPTHLIKTRGQQVTLRCSSQSGHNTVSWYQQALGQGPQFIFQYYREEENGRGNFPPRFSGLQFPNYSSELNVNALELDDSALYLCASSLVASGSASYEQYFGPGTRLTVT.